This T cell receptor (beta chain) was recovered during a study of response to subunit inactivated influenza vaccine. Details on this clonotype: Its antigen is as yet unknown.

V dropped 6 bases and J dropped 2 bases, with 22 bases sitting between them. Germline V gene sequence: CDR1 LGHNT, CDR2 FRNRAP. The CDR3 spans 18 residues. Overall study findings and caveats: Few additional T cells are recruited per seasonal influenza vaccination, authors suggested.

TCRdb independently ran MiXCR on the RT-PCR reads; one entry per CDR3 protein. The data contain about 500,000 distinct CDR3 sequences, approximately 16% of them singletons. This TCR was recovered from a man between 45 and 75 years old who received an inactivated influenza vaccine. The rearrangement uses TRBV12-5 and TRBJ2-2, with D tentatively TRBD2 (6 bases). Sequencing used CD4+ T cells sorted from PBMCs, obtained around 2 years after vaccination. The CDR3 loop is CASGPDTWGEKNTGELFF. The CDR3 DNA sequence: TGTGCTAGTGGACCCGACACGTGGGGGGAAAAAAACACCGGGGAGCTGTTTTTT. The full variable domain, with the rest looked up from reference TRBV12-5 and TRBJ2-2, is DARVTQTPRHKVTEMGQEVTMRCQPILGHNTVFWYRQTMMQGLELLAYFRNRAPLDDSGMPKDRFSAEMPDATLATLKIQPSEPRDSAVYFCASGPDTWGEKNTGELFFGEGSRLTVL.